This T cell receptor beta chain was captured in a study of post-analysis software for immune sequencing data. In the study overall: The study covered relapsing-remitting, secondary progressive and progressive-relapsing courses of multiple sclerosis. General study results and limits: Batch-matched samples strongly co-clustered by F measure. Comparison with controls showed significantly lower normalized Chao1 diversity in multiple sclerosis patients. Patients carried four or five TRBV segments more frequently than controls did, and TRBV5-6, TRBV5-1 and TRBV20-1 were among them.

The CDR3 covers 15 residues. The germline CDR1 and CDR2 sequences are DFQATT and SNEGSKA (reference sequence). Trimming left V 5 bases short and J 4 bases short, with 21 bases between. As to this clonotype: Antigen: not known.

TCR beta libraries were prepared from cDNA with unique molecular identifiers. Input amounts of 1 to 10 million T cells were used. These gave about 500,000 cDNA molecules, so each molecule approximated one T cell. TCRdb processed the PCR reads anew with MiXCR; each CDR3 protein has one entry. The sample lists almost 700,000 distinct CDR3 sequences, roughly three fifths occurring once. The chain couples TRBV20-1 to TRBJ2-7, with a weak D call TRBD2 (6 bases). The sequence derives from a girl aged 2-10 years with multiple sclerosis. Sequencing was done on a sample of blood. The CDR3 sequence is CSALPSAGSLYEQYF. In DNA, the CDR3 is TGCAGTGCTCTACCCTCGGCCGGGAGTCTATACGAGCAGTACTTC.